The 32 T cell receptor beta chains below come from one sample, sequenced in a study of blood T cell repertoires in COVID-19. Libraries were prepared by immunoSEQ multiplex PCR; TCRdb keeps only in-frame clonotypes and omits some of them. The data contain 250,000 to 300,000 clones, over 75% of them singletons. The sequenced sample was PBMCs or T cells enriched from blood (not recorded which). Every receptor here comes from a woman in her thirties who had recovered from COVID-19.

The V gene is TRBV5-8, the J gene TRBJ2-3; 7 bases map to TRBD1. V shed 1 base, J shed 5 bases, and the junction held 10 bases outside the gene matches. Germline CDR1 reads SGHTS; CDR2 reads YDEGEE. The CDR3 runs to 16 residues. CDR3 coding DNA: TGTGCCAGCAGCTTGAGGGTGACAGGGTGGGGAGATACGCAGTATTTT. This translates into CASSLRVTGWGDTQYF.

The rearrangement links TRBV7-9 to TRBJ1-2, with TRBD1 identical over 10 bases. Germline CDR1 is SEHNR and CDR2 is FQNEAQ (reference sequence). The CDR3 contains 12 residues. V was pared by 4 bases and J by 12 bases, with 5 bases of the junction left unmatched. CDR3 nucleotide sequence: TGTGCCAGCAGCTATTCCGGGACAGGGGACACCTTC. It specifies CASSYSGTGDTF. The full variable domain, completed using reference TRBV7-9 and TRBJ1-2, is DTGVSQNPRHKITKRGQNVTFRCDPISEHNRLYWYRQTLGQGPEFLTYFQNEAQLEKSRLLSDRFSAERPKGSFSTLEIQRTEQGDSAMYLCASSYSGTGDTFGSGTRLTVV.

The V gene is TRBV23-1, the J gene TRBJ2-7; a possible D gene is TRBD1 (6 bases). TRBV23-1 counts as an open reading frame of uncertain function. The CDR3 is 14 amino acids. V gave up 0 bases and J gave up 2 bases, with 8 bases separating them. The CDR3 DNA reads TGCGCCAGCAGTCAATCAAGGACAGCCTACGAGCAGTACTTC. Amino acid sequence: CASSQSRTAYEQYF.

CDR3 bases: TGTGCCAGCAGCTCCGAAGACAGCCCCCGGATGAACACTGAAGCTTTCTTT. Protein product: CASSSEDSPRMNTEAFF. This rearrangement joins TRBV11-3 to TRBJ1-1; tentative D call: TRBD1 (5 bases). V gave up 4 bases and J gave up 0 bases, with 18 bases separating them. This CDR3 spans 17 amino acids. Germline CDR1 is SGHNT and CDR2 is YENEEA.

The J gene is TRBJ2-7, the V gene TRBV19; no reliable D call. The length of the CDR3 is 14 residues. Trimming removed 11 bases from V and 0 bases from J, with 17 bases in between. Germline V CDR1 and CDR2: LNHDA, SQIVND (reference sequence). CDR3 in DNA: TGTGCCTGCTCACCTAGTAGAAACTCCTACGAGCAGTACTTC. It translates to CACSPSRNSYEQYF. The whole variable domain, filled in from reference TRBV19 and TRBJ2-7, reads DGGITQSPKYLFRKEGQNVTLSCEQNLNHDAMYWYRQDPGQGLRLIYYSQIVNDFQKGDIAEGYSVSREKKESFPLTVTSAQKNPTAFYLCACSPSRNSYEQYFGPGTRLTVT.

The chain uses TRBV6-5 and TRBJ2-7, with D maybe TRBD1 (6 bases). CDR3 length: 14 amino acids. The germline gives CDR1 MNHEY, CDR2 SVGAGI. Trimming took off 6 bases at V and 4 bases at J, with 16 bases between the two ends. The CDR3 DNA sequence: TGTGCCAGCAGGCACACGATACAGGGATACGAGCAGTACTTC. Translated, it gives CASRHTIQGYEQYF.

The chain employs TRBV4-1 and TRBJ2-7, with TRBD1 identical over 8 bases. The CDR3 loop spans 16 amino acids. Germline V CDR1 and CDR2: MGHRA, YSYEKL. Trimming cost V 0 bases and J 1 base; bases outside gene matches: 5. This CDR3 reads CASSQETGDNSYEQYF. The CDR3 bases are TGCGCCAGCAGCCAAGAGACAGGGGACAATTCCTACGAGCAGTACTTC.

Of note for this clone: Mismatch with germline at one junction end may stem from a read error. The chain joins TRBV18 to TRBJ2-5; TRBD1 agrees at 8 bases. Germline V gene data show CDR1 as KGHSH and CDR2 as LQKENI. The length of the CDR3 is 15 residues. Here the CDR3 reads CASSPPSGGRESQYF. The CDR3 nucleotides are TGTGCCAGCTCACCACCGTCAGGGGGCAGGGAGAGCCAGTACTTC.

The genes are TRBV3-1 (or the pseudogene TRBV3-2) and TRBJ1-6, with D perhaps matching TRBD1 (6 bases). Trimming cost V 4 bases and J 10 bases, with 14 bases left between them. CDR1 is LGHDT, CDR2 YNNKEL, per germline (reference sequence). This CDR3 has 14 residues. The CDR3 bases are TGTGCCAGCAGCCCCGGACAGCTAGGGTCACCCCTCCACTTT. The encoded protein is CASSPGQLGSPLHF.

V and J are TRBV5-1 and TRBJ2-1, with a possible D match to TRBD2 (5 bases). The CDR3 covers 22 residues. The germline V gene has CDR1 SGHRS and CDR2 YFSETQ. Trimming stripped 0 bases from V and 0 bases from J, with 28 bases between. The CDR3 sequence: CASSLGRYDEGSSRGSYNEQFF. The DNA for the CDR3 is TGCGCCAGCAGCTTGGGGCGATACGACGAGGGTTCATCCCGGGGCTCCTACAATGAGCAGTTCTTC.

The chain recombines TRBV25-1 with TRBJ1-2; 7 nucleotides line up with TRBD1. The CDR3 contains 14 residues. The J segment lost 0 bases and the V segment lost 4 bases, leaving 2 bases of the junction unmatched. Germline CDR1 MGHDK, CDR2 SYGVNS. This CDR3 reads CASSVGTANYGYTF. For the CDR3, the DNA is TGTGCCAGCAGTGTCGGGACAGCTAACTATGGCTACACCTTC.

The genes are TRBV3-1 (or the pseudogene TRBV3-2) and TRBJ2-2, with D perhaps matching TRBD2 (6 bases). Trimming stripped 8 bases from V and 7 bases from J, with 11 bases between. This CDR3 is built from 12 residues. Germline CDR1 reads LGHDT; CDR2 reads YNNKEL (reference sequence). The CDR3 reads CASGPTSGELFF. The CDR3 region has the DNA TGTGCCAGCGGTCCGACTAGCGGGGAGCTGTTTTTT.

The rearrangement links TRBV28 to TRBJ2-7, with 7 bases that match TRBD1. With 6 bases clipped from V and 5 bases from J, the junction kept 16 bases outside the gene matches. Germline V lookup: CDR1 MDHEN, CDR2 SYDVKM. The CDR3 sequence is 16 residues long. The CDR3 DNA sequence: TGTGCCAGCAGGAAGGACAGGCCTATCCGACCCCACGAGCAGTACTTC. It specifies CASRKDRPIRPHEQYF.

The chain joins TRBV4-3 to TRBJ1-2; TRBD1 agrees at 8 bases. Germline CDR1 LGHNA, CDR2 YSLEER. Germline trimming cut 0 bases from V and 4 bases from J; bases unmatched to any gene: 10. The CDR3 sequence is 17 residues long. The CDR3 DNA sequence: TGCGCCAGCAGCCAAGAAGCATTGTCAGGGGGCGGCTATGGCTACACCTTC. This translates into CASSQEALSGGGYGYTF.

The chain carries TRBV27 and TRBJ1-5; D remains ambiguous. The CDR3 is 14 amino acids. With 5 bases removed from V and 2 bases from J, the gap between germline ends came to 10 bases. Germline lookup yields CDR1 MNHEY and CDR2 SMNVEV (reference sequence). The chain's CDR3 is CASSLGGRNQPQHF. CDR3 DNA: TGTGCCAGCAGTCTGGGTGGGCGCAATCAGCCCCAGCATTTT.

This clone was seen a handful of times. This chain joins TRBV5-1 and TRBJ1-1, with 7 bases that match TRBD1. Germline CDR1 is SGHRS and CDR2 is YFSETQ. The CDR3 loop spans 13 amino acids. After removal of 5 bases from V and 4 bases from J, the junction contained 5 bases not matched to a gene. This chain's CDR3 is CASRTGAATEAFF. CDR3 in DNA: TGCGCCAGCAGAACAGGGGCCGCCACTGAAGCTTTCTTT.

The chain is built from TRBV6-2 or TRBV6-3 and TRBJ2-1, with D tentatively TRBD2 (5 bases). V was clipped by 1 base and J by 0 bases, with 10 bases between them. The CDR3 runs to 16 residues. The germline V gene encodes CDR1 MNHEY and CDR2 SVGEGT. The CDR3 reads CASSYYRTPSYNEQFF. The CDR3 DNA reads as TGTGCCAGCAGTTACTATCGGACTCCCTCCTACAATGAGCAGTTCTTC.

The genes are TRBV3-1 (or the pseudogene TRBV3-2) and TRBJ1-4; weak D call: TRBD1 (6 bases). The CDR3 spans 14 residues. CDR1 and CDR2 (germline): LGHDT, YNNKEL (reference sequence). V was shortened by 5 bases and J by 4 bases, with 11 bases between the two germline ends. CDR3 residues: CASSLDSFNEKLFF. The DNA of the CDR3 is TGTGCCAGCAGCTTGGACAGCTTTAATGAAAAACTGTTTTTT.

Only one count was recorded for this clone. This chain uses TRBV3-1 (or the pseudogene TRBV3-2) with TRBJ1-2; 8 bases map to TRBD1. CDR1 is LGHDT and CDR2 is YNNKEL in the germline V gene (reference sequence). The trim removed 0 bases at V and 3 bases at J, leaving 9 bases unmatched. The CDR3 covers 17 residues. CDR3 bases: TGTGCCAGCAGCCAAGATTCTACAGGGGGAGGATACTATGGCTACACCTTC. It yields the protein CASSQDSTGGGYYGYTF.

This chain uses TRBV18 with TRBJ1-1, with D unclear. Germline V lookup: CDR1 KGHSH, CDR2 LQKENI. V was cut by 1 base and J by 1 base, with 10 bases left in between. The CDR3 is 15 residues long. The CDR3 sequence: CASSPHPPRNTEAFF. Here the CDR3 DNA reads TGTGCCAGCTCACCACATCCTCCGAGGAACACTGAAGCTTTCTTT.

This chain uses TRBV28 with TRBJ1-1, with D possibly being TRBD1 (6 bases). This CDR3 has 17 amino acids. The germline CDR1 and CDR2 sequences are MDHEN and SYDVKM. Trimming shortened V by 8 bases and J by 1 base, and 23 bases separated the two germline ends. The CDR3: CASPEVGGGPRNTEAFF. For the CDR3, the DNA is TGTGCCAGCCCCGAAGTAGGCGGGGGGCCCCGGAACACTGAAGCTTTCTTT.

As regards this clone: Mismatch with germline at one junction end may stem from a read error. The CDR3 sequence is CASSLTISGGSLMAIF. The CDR3 DNA reads TGTGCCAGCAGCTTAACGATATCGGGGGGGTCCCTTATGGCGATCTTT. The genes are TRBV7-3 and TRBJ1-1, with D perhaps matching TRBD1 (5 bases). This CDR3 contains 16 residues. Germline CDR1 SGHTA, CDR2 FQGTGA.

This chain uses TRBV4-3 with TRBJ2-1; weak D call: TRBD2 (6 bases). The germline V gene encodes CDR1 LGHNA and CDR2 YSLEER. The CDR3 extends over 14 amino acids. V lost 0 bases and J 6 bases, leaving 9 bases between the germline ends. CDR3 region: CASSQDVGSNEQFF. The CDR3 DNA follows: TGCGCCAGCAGCCAAGATGTCGGGAGCAATGAGCAGTTCTTC.

The V call is TRBV3-1 (or the pseudogene TRBV3-2), the J call TRBJ2-2, with D uncertain. CDR1 LGHDT and CDR2 YNNKEL come from the germline V gene (reference sequence). The V end was cut by 3 bases, the J end by 0 bases, with 8 bases between. The CDR3 totals 15 residues. The CDR3 here is CASSQAVANTGELFF. CDR3 sequence (DNA): TGTGCCAGCAGCCAGGCGGTCGCGAACACCGGGGAGCTGTTTTTT.

The chain has TRBV18 and TRBJ1-3; TRBD1 aligns across 8 bases. CDR1 KGHSH and CDR2 LQKENI come from the germline V gene. The CDR3 spans 17 residues. V lost 2 bases, J lost 0 bases, and 6 bases stayed unmatched. This chain's CDR3 is CASSPDRGEPSGNTIYF. The CDR3 DNA reads TGTGCCAGCTCACCAGACAGGGGCGAACCCTCTGGAAACACCATATATTTT. The full variable domain, with the rest looked up from reference TRBV18 and TRBJ1-3, is NAGVMQNPRHLVRRRGQEARLRCSPMKGHSHVYWYRQLPEEGLKFMVYLQKENIIDESGMPKERFSAEFPKEGPSILRIQQVVRGDSAAYFCASSPDRGEPSGNTIYFGEGSWLTVV.

The rearrangement joins TRBV10-1 to TRBJ1-4; tentative D call: TRBD1 (6 bases). The germline gives CDR1 WNHNN, CDR2 SYGVQD (reference sequence). The CDR3 is 13 residues long. V dropped 8 bases and J dropped 8 bases, with 15 bases sitting between them. As DNA, the CDR3 is TGCGCCAGCTCACAGGGCCCGGGGGAAAAACTGTTTTTT. This encodes CASSQGPGEKLFF.

DNA of the CDR3: TGTGCCAGTAGTTTAACCGGGACAGGGTTCTACGAGCAGTACTTC. Amino acids: CASSLTGTGFYEQYF. The chain employs TRBV19 and TRBJ2-7, with 9 bases aligning to TRBD1. The ends lost 5 bases at V and 3 bases at J; junction bases unmatched: 8. The germline V gene encodes CDR1 LNHDA and CDR2 SQIVND (reference sequence). The CDR3 consists of 15 residues.

This chain uses TRBV28 with TRBJ2-3; TRBD2 matches at 7 bases. The CDR3 consists of 17 residues. With V trimmed by 5 bases and J by 2 bases, 13 bases remained unmatched. Germline V CDR1 and CDR2: MDHEN, SYDVKM. CDR3 sequence reads: CASSGNEAGDLTDTQYF. In DNA form, the CDR3 reads TGTGCCAGCAGTGGAAATGAGGCGGGAGACCTCACAGATACGCAGTATTTT.

This chain links TRBV18 with TRBJ1-1; the D is unclear. Germline CDR1 is KGHSH and CDR2 is LQKENI. The CDR3 length is 13 residues. V dropped 4 bases and J dropped 3 bases, with 9 bases sitting between them. CDR3: CASSHRRDTEAFF. The CDR3 DNA reads as TGTGCCAGCTCACACCGCCGGGACACTGAAGCTTTCTTT.

V is TRBV29-1 and J is TRBJ1-4, with a possible D match to TRBD1 (5 bases). The V end was cut by 7 bases, the J end by 7 bases, with 16 bases between. Germline assignment: CDR1 SQVTM and CDR2 ANQGSEA. This CDR3 region has 13 residues. The CDR3 DNA follows: TGCAGCGCCGGTGGGGGGTCGGGTGAAAAACTGTTTTTT. This gives the protein CSAGGGSGEKLFF.

This chain connects TRBV19 to TRBJ1-2; TRBD1 agrees at 7 bases. After removal of 4 bases from V and 0 bases from J, the junction contained 8 bases not matched to a gene. Germline V lookup: CDR1 LNHDA, CDR2 SQIVND (reference sequence). This CDR3 spans 16 amino acids. CDR3: CASSRRTGSANYGYTF. The CDR3 DNA reads TGTGCCAGTAGTAGGCGGACAGGATCAGCTAACTATGGCTACACCTTC.

The J gene is TRBJ2-5, the V gene TRBV2; 11 bases agree with TRBD2. The germline V gene encodes CDR1 SNHLY and CDR2 FYNNEI. Trimming cost V 2 bases and J 7 bases; bases outside gene matches: 3. This CDR3 spans 14 amino acids. In nucleotides, the CDR3 is TGTGCCAGCAGTGAACGAACTAGCGGGGGGACCCAGTACTTC. Its protein is CASSERTSGGTQYF.